This T cell receptor (beta chain) stems from a study of T cell responses to AZD1222 COVID-19 vaccine. Study outcomes and limitations: Only a handful of AZD1222 recipients, more than five in all, had baseline seropositivity. An increase in Spike-specific TCR breadth and depth was observed after two AZD1222 doses. Clonal diversity may have been underestimated, and the donors were mostly white British, with more females than males.

Details on this clone: Its antigen remains unidentified.

V lost 3 bases to trimming and J lost 7 bases; unmatched junction nucleotides: 7. This CDR3 has 15 amino acids. The germline gives CDR1 SGHNT, CDR2 YYREEE (reference sequence). This table comes from immunoSEQ multiplex PCR, and its TCRdb copy is limited to in-frame clones, with some not included. The data hold about 130,000 clones, with 94% observed a single time. Sample: peripheral blood, taken on day 0 of AZD1222 vaccination. This TCR came from an adult in good health. The chain combines TRBV5-4 with TRBJ1-2; 12 positions match TRBD1. CDR3 residues: CASSSGTGGIGGYTF. The CDR3 DNA is TGTGCCAGCAGCTCCGGGACAGGGGGCATAGGTGGCTACACCTTC. The full variable domain, with the rest looked up from reference TRBV5-4 and TRBJ1-2, is ETGVTQSPTHLIKTRGQQVTLRCSSQSGHNTVSWYQQALGQGPQFIFQYYREEENGRGNFPPRFSGLQFPNYSSELNVNALELDDSALYLCASSSGTGGIGGYTFGSGTRLTVV.